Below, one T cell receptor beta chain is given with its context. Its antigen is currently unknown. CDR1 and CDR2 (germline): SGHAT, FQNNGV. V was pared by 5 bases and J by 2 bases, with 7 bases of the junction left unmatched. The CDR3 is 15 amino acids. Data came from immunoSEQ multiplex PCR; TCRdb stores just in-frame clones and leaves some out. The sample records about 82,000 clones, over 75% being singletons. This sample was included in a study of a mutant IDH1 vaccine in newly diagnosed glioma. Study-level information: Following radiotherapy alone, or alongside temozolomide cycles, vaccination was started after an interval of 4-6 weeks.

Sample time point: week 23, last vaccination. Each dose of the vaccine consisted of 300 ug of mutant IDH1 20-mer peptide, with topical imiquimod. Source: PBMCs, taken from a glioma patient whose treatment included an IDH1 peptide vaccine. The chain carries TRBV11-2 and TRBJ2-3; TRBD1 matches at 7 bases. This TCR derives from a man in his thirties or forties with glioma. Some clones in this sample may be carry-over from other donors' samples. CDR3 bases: TGTGCCAGCAGCCTATGGGACAGAGCCACAGATACGCAGTATTTT. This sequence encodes CASSLWDRATDTQYF.